This record concerns one T cell receptor (beta chain) sequence. Assay: immunoSEQ multiplex PCR; the TCRdb copy retains only in-frame clones and omits some. With some 190,000 clones in the sample, the ten largest clones hold roughly 2%. The sample belongs to a study of control samples from healthy donors and cancer patients. The source is a woman in her thirties in good health. The sample taken for sequencing was blood.

CDR3 sequence reads: CASSTGGENTQYF. The CDR3 nucleotides are TGTGCCAGTAGTACGGGGGGGGAGAATACGCAGTATTTT. This chain connects TRBV19 to TRBJ2-3; 8 bases are shared with TRBD2. The CDR3 loop spans 13 amino acids. V trimming: 4 bases; J trimming: 7 bases; junction bases outside the gene matches: 4. Germline-derived CDR1 and CDR2 are LNHDA and SQIVND (reference sequence).